Shown below are 13 T cell receptor beta chains from a single sample sequenced in a study of vaccination effects on CD4 cells after COVID-19 (dated by TCRdb to about 2022). In the ViraFEST assay, PBMC were stimulated with viral peptide pools, and antigen-specific CD4+ T cell clonotypes were then identified by expansion using TCR sequencing. After approximately eleven days of culture, CD4+ T cells were isolated with the EasySep CD4+ T cell isolation kit. Two doses of either the BNT162b2 or the mRNA-1273 mRNA SARS-CoV-2 vaccine were administered to participants. The antigens of these receptors remain unknown. Receptor libraries were prepared by the immunoSEQ multiplex PCR assay. Held by TCRdb, this immuneACCESS table contains in-frame sequences only and omits some clones. Under half of the omission traces to an unresolved V gene where checked; the cause of the rest is unknown. Within this sample are 20,000 to 25,000 clones, with roughly three quarters of them counted one time only. The ten largest clones add up to approximately 10% of the sample.

The sequenced sample was CD4+ T cells from PBMCs cultured with HCoV-229E spike peptides, obtained after COVID-19 vaccination. In the paper's terms, the cell subset or site label means: HCoV-229E spike overlapping peptide pool stimulation. These receptors were taken from a human donor who received a COVID-19 vaccine.

The chain carries TRBV5-8 and TRBJ2-1, with a tentative D call TRBD1 (6 bases). There are 15 residues in the CDR3. The germline CDR1 and CDR2 sequences are SGHTS and YDEGEE. V gave up 2 bases and J gave up 3 bases, with 12 bases separating them. The CDR3 bases are TGTGCCAGCAGCTTACAGGGAAACCTCTACAATGAGCAGTTCTTC. This translates into CASSLQGNLYNEQFF.

The table lists this clone with a few counts. This sequence joins TRBV5-5 and TRBJ2-5, with D uncertain. This CDR3 comprises 14 residues. V dropped 0 bases and J dropped 5 bases, with 11 bases sitting between them. Germline CDR1 SGHKS, CDR2 YYEKEE (reference sequence). Written as DNA, the CDR3 is TGTGCCAGCAGCTTGGAGGTAGAAGGGGAGACCCAGTACTTC. This encodes CASSLEVEGETQYF.

This sequence joins TRBV6-5 and TRBJ1-1; TRBD1 might be the D (5 bases). This CDR3 has 13 amino acids. Between the trimmed V and J ends, which lost 0 bases and 6 bases, there was a span of 8 bases. Germline V gene sequence: CDR1 MNHEY, CDR2 SVGAGI. CDR3 DNA sequence: TGTGCCAGCAGTTACTCGGCGGGGGCTGAAGCTTTCTTT. Residues: CASSYSAGAEAFF.

Concerning this clone: Its ends do not fully match the called genes, so a read error is possible. This chain joins TRBV6-5 and TRBJ2-5, with D perhaps matching TRBD2 (6 bases). This CDR3 region has 12 residues. Per germline, CDR1 MNHEY and CDR2 SVGAGI. The CDR3 here is CATRDFKETQYF. Here the CDR3 DNA reads TGCGCCACCCGGGACTTCAAAGAGACCCAGTACTTC.

The chain combines TRBV4-1 with TRBJ2-5, with 7 bases lining up with TRBD2. The CDR3 sequence is 16 residues long. Germline V gene data show CDR1 as MGHRA and CDR2 as YSYEKL. J gave up 4 bases and V 0 bases, and 8 bases lay outside the gene matches. The CDR3 is CASSQEGRGIGETQYF. CDR3 sequence (DNA): TGCGCCAGCAGCCAAGAGGGGCGGGGGATCGGAGAGACCCAGTACTTC.

V gene TRBV7-2 combines with J gene TRBJ1-1, with a possible D match to TRBD1 (5 bases). This CDR3 is 13 amino acids long. V lost 4 bases and J lost 2, with 8 bases in between. The germline CDR1 and CDR2 sequences are SGHTA and FQGNSA. The CDR3, as DNA: TGTGCCAGCAGCTCGGGGCCTAACACTGAAGCTTTCTTT. As protein: CASSSGPNTEAFF. Full variable domain (rest looked up from reference TRBV7-2 and TRBJ1-1): GAGVSQSPSNKVTEKGKDVELRCDPISGHTALYWYRQSLGQGLEFLIYFQGNSAPDKSGLPSDRFSAERTGGSVSTLTIQRTQQEDSAVYLCASSSGPNTEAFFGQGTRLTVV.

The rearrangement uses TRBV29-1 and TRBJ1-3, with D possibly TRBD1 on 5 matching bases. The CDR3 is 12 residues long. V was pared by 7 bases and J by 3 bases, with 10 bases between. CDR1 is SQVTM, CDR2 ANQGSEA, per germline. The CDR3, as DNA: TGCAGCGCTGGGACGGTTGGAAACACCATATATTTT. It yields the protein CSAGTVGNTIYF.

There are a few counts of this clone. The chain has TRBV6-4 and TRBJ2-2; D call uncertain. V was shortened by 3 bases and J by 3 bases, with 5 bases between the two germline ends. This CDR3 spans 13 amino acids. Germline loops: CDR1 MRHNA, CDR2 SNTAGT. The CDR3 region has the DNA TGTGCCAGCAGTGAAGAGGACACCGGGGAGCTGTTTTTT. This translates into CASSEEDTGELFF.

The J gene is TRBJ2-5, the V gene TRBV5-1, with a possible D match to TRBD1 (5 bases). V was shortened by 2 bases and J by 5 bases, with 13 bases between the two germline ends. This CDR3 is built from 14 residues. Germline V CDR1 and CDR2: SGHRS, YFSETQ. CDR3: CASSFGQGPETQYF. In DNA, the CDR3 is TGCGCCAGCAGCTTTGGGCAGGGCCCGGAGACCCAGTACTTC.

This clone was seen just once. The gene calls are TRBV6-6 and TRBJ1-2; D is ambiguous. The CDR3 has 14 residues. Germline V lookup: CDR1 MNHNY, CDR2 SVGAGI (reference sequence). The V end was cut by 2 bases, the J end by 2 bases, with 9 bases between. CDR3 residues: CASSYETPNYGYTF. Written as DNA, the CDR3 is TGTGCCAGCAGTTACGAGACGCCGAACTATGGCTACACCTTC.

The J gene is TRBJ2-7, the V gene TRBV6-5; 9 bases fit TRBD2. The junction had 8 bases not matched to a gene; V was cut back by 3 bases and J by 2 bases. Germline lookup yields CDR1 MNHEY and CDR2 SVGAGI. CDR3 length: 16 amino acids. Here the CDR3 reads CASSYSGLADTYEQYF. The CDR3 DNA follows: TGTGCCAGCAGTTATTCGGGACTAGCTGACACCTACGAGCAGTACTTC.

This chain connects TRBV3-1 (or the pseudogene TRBV3-2) to TRBJ1-1; D is ambiguous. Germline CDR1 reads LGHDT; CDR2 reads YNNKEL (reference sequence). Trimming took off 2 bases at V and 8 bases at J, with 9 bases between the two ends. The CDR3 consists of 12 residues. CDR3 protein: CASSQSLAEAFF. The CDR3 DNA is TGTGCCAGCAGCCAAAGTCTGGCGGAAGCTTTCTTT.

The V gene is TRBV2, the J gene TRBJ1-5; perhaps TRBD1 as D (6 bases). The V and J ends lost 5 bases and 3 bases respectively, with 11 bases between them. From germline, CDR1 is SNHLY and CDR2 FYNNEI. The CDR3 loop spans 14 amino acids. Written as DNA, the CDR3 is TGTGCCAGCAGTAGGGACATAGTCAATCAGCCCCAGCATTTT. The encoded protein is CASSRDIVNQPQHF.